The rows below give T cell receptor beta chains drawn from one sample of a study of T cell clonotyping in hematopoietic cell transplantation. Profiled with immunoSEQ multiplex PCR; TCRdb holds only in-frame clones, not every one. This sample has about 12,000 clones, with 70% to 80% found just once. Sample: peripheral blood mononuclear cells, taken 180 days after allogeneic stem cell transplant. These receptors came from a male patient aged 55-69 years who had an allogeneic stem cell transplant from an unrelated donor, so the T cells may come from the graft donor. Some clones in this sample may be carry-over from other donors' samples. CDR3s include the opening cysteine and the closing phenylalanine or tryptophan. Fields, in order: V gene, CDR3 length, D gene, CDR3 protein. D genes are given only for firm matches.

TRBV7-2 15 NA CASSSGGPRVTEAFF
TRBV5-1 15 TRBD2 CASSFGAGTQETQYF
TRBV6-1 12 NA CASQGYNSPLHF
TRBV30 12 NA CAWSVLRYEQYF
TRBV6-6 15 TRBD1 CASSLGQDPSYGYTF
TRBV30 14 NA CAWRYRNSNQPQHF
TRBV29-1 12 NA CSVVYVDYEQYF
TRBV28 15 TRBD2 CASSGSGLGTGEQYF
TRBV5-1 15 NA CASSLVGEPQETQYF
TRBV29-1 14 NA CSVAIRGTNYGYTF
TRBV7-2 17 TRBD2 CASSRRFAGGAYNEQFF
TRBV7-9 13 NA CASSLSVNTEAFF
TRBV9 14 TRBD1 CASSAGTVDEKLFF
TRBV5-1 15 TRBD1 CASSLAVSGGGEQYF
TRBV29-1 13 NA CSVAETGTYEQYF
TRBV30 11 NA CAWSVGETQYF
TRBV2 13 NA CASSVLRNTEAFF
TRBV28 14 TRBD1 CASRRGTADQPQHF
TRBV6-5 12 NA CASSYGGEGYTF
TRBV6-1 15 TRBD1 CASSRRQGMNTEAFF
TRBV5-6 14 NA CASSLVSRTDTQYF
TRBV19 12 NA CASSLTNYGYTF
TRBV29-1 13 NA CSVERGGANVLTF
TRBV2 13 NA CASSEAGSDEQFF
TRBV5-1 15 NA CASSLGQGFQETQYF
TRBV25-1 12 TRBD2 CASDRGEDTQYF